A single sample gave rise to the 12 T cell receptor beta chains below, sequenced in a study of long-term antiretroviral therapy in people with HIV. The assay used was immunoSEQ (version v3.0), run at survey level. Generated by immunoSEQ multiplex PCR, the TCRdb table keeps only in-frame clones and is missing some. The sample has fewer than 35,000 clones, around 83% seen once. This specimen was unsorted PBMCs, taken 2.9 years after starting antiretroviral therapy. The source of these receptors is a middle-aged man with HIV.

The CDR3, as DNA: TGTGCCAGCGGGGTGGGGGGGCACTATGGCTACACCTTC. This encodes CASGVGGHYGYTF. V gene TRBV27 combines with J gene TRBJ1-2; possible D gene TRBD1, 6 bases. This CDR3 has 13 amino acids. Germline V gene sequence: CDR1 MNHEY, CDR2 SMNVEV (reference sequence). V lost 8 bases, J lost 3 bases, and 13 bases lay in between.

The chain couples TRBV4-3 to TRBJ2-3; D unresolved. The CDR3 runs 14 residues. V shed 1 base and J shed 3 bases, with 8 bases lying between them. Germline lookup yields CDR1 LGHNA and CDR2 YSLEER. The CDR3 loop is CASSQGGRTDTQYF. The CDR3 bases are TGCGCCAGCAGCCAAGGCGGTCGGACAGATACGCAGTATTTT.

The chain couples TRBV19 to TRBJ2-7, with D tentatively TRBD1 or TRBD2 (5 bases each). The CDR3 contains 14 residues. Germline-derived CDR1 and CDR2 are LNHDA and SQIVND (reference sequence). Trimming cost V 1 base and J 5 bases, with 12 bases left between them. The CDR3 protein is CASSIAGRVNEQYF. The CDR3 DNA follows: TGTGCCAGTAGTATAGCAGGGAGAGTGAACGAGCAGTACTTC. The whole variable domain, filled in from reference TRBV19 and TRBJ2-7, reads DGGITQSPKYLFRKEGQNVTLSCEQNLNHDAMYWYRQDPGQGLRLIYYSQIVNDFQKGDIAEGYSVSREKKESFPLTVTSAQKNPTAFYLCASSIAGRVNEQYFGPGTRLTVT.

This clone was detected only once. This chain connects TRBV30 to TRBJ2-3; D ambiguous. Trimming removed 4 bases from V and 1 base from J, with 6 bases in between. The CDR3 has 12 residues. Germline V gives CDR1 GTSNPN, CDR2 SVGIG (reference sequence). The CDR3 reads CAWTSGTDTQYF. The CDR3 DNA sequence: TGTGCCTGGACCTCGGGCACAGATACGCAGTATTTT.

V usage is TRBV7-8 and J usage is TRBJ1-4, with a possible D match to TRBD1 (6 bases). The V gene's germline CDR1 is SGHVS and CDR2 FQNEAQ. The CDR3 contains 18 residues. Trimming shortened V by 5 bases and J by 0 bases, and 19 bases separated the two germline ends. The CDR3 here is CASSPLRTAKATNEKLFF. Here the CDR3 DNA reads TGTGCCAGCAGCCCCCTAAGGACAGCAAAGGCAACTAATGAAAAACTGTTTTTT.

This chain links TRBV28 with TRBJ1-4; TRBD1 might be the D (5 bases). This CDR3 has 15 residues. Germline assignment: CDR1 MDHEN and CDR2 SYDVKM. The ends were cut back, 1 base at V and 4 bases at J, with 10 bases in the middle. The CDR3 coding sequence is TGTGCCAGCAGTTTATACTCGGGGGGTAATGAAAAACTGTTTTTT. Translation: CASSLYSGGNEKLFF.

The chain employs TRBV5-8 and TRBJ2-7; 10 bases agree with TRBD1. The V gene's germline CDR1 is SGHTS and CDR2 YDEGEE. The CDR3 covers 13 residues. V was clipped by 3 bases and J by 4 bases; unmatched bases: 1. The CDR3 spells CASSWDRGYEQYF. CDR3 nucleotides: TGTGCCAGCAGCTGGGACAGGGGTTACGAGCAGTACTTC.

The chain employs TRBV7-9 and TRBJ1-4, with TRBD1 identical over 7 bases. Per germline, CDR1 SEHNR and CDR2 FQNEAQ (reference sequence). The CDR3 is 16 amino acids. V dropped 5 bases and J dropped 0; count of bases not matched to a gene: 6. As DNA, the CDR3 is TGTGCCAGCAGCCCGAGGCAGGGGGCAACTAATGAAAAACTGTTTTTT. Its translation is CASSPRQGATNEKLFF.

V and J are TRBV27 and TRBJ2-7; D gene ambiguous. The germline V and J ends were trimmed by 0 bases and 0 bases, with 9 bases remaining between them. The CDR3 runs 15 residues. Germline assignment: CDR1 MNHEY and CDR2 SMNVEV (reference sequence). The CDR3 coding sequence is TGTGCCAGCAGTTTATCTTCAGTTCCCTCCTACGAGCAGTACTTC. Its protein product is CASSLSSVPSYEQYF.

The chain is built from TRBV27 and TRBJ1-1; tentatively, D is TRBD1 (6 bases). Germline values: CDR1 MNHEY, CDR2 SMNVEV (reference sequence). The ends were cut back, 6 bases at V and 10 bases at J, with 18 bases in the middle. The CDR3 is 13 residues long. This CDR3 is CASSQDRKLGAFF. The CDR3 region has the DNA TGTGCCAGCAGCCAGGACAGAAAATTAGGAGCTTTCTTT.

This CDR3 reads CAWSWSGTEAFF. The CDR3 DNA reads TGTGCCTGGAGTTGGTCGGGGACTGAAGCTTTCTTT. The chain combines TRBV30 with TRBJ1-1; D gene unclear. This CDR3 spans 12 amino acids. From germline, CDR1 is GTSNPN and CDR2 SVGIG (reference sequence). V lost 2 bases, J lost 5 bases, and 9 bases lay in between.

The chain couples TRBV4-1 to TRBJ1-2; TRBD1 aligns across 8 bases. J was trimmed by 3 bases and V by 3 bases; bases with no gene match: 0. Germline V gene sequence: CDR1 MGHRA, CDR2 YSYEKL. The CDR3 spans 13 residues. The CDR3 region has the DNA TGCGCCAGCAGCCAGACAGGGGACTATGGCTACACCTTC. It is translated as CASSQTGDYGYTF.